These T cell receptor beta chains were read from a single sample in a study of blood T cell repertoires in COVID-19. Sequencing was performed with immunoSEQ multiplex PCR; in TCRdb, only in-frame clones are kept and a portion is missing. The sample lists over 110,000 clones; around 82% were seen once. Sequenced material: PBMCs or T cells enriched from blood (not recorded which). These receptors originate from a man aged 45-60 years in a cohort exposed to, infected with or recovered from COVID-19 (not recorded which). Each CDR3 is given with its conserved first and last residue. The D gene is left open where the match is weak. Expanded clones get a size class; other rows say once, few or many, or leave the size out.

v_call	j_call	d_call	clone_size	cdr3_nt	cdr3_aa
TRBV10-3	TRBJ1-1	TRBD1	few	TGTGCCATCAGTGAGGGGACAGGGAACACTGAAGCTTTCTTT	CAISEGTGNTEAFF
TRBV2	TRBJ2-4	-	once	TGTGCCAGCAGGAGATCCTCGAACCAAAACATTCAGTACTTC	CASRRSSNQNIQYF
TRBV29-1	TRBJ2-2	-	once	TGCAGCGTTGCGTTTATGGGGGGCACCGGGGAGCTGTTTTTT	CSVAFMGGTGELFF
TRBV28	TRBJ1-5	-	-	TGTGCCAGCAGTTCACCCGACAGGACCGGTGGACGGCCCCAGCATTTT	CASSSPDRTGGRPQHF
TRBV12-3/TRBV12-4	TRBJ1-2	-	once	TGTGCCAGCAGCCCACAAGCTAACTATGGCTACACCTTC	CASSPQANYGYTF
TRBV9	TRBJ2-7	-	-	TGTGCCAGCAGCGTAGCTTGGTCCGGGACCTACGAGCAGTACTTC	CASSVAWSGTYEQYF
TRBV5-1	TRBJ2-7	TRBD1	once	TGCGCCAGCAGCTTGGCCGGGACAGGGTTCTCCTACGAGCAGTACTTC	CASSLAGTGFSYEQYF
TRBV19	TRBJ2-5	-	few	TGTGCCAGTAGTATAGTGTCAGGGCAAACTAAAGAGACCCAGTACTTC	CASSIVSGQTKETQYF
TRBV5-1	TRBJ2-2	TRBD2	-	TGCGCCAGCAGCTTAATGGCGGGAGGTTCACAAGGGGAGCTGTTTTTT	CASSLMAGGSQGELFF
TRBV24-1	TRBJ1-2	-	-	TGTGCCACCAGTGATTCGGGGGTAGGCGGCTACACCTTC	CATSDSGVGGYTF
TRBV7-9	TRBJ1-2	TRBD1	once	TGTGCCAGCCGTGAGGGACAGGGAAACTATGGCTACACCTTC	CASREGQGNYGYTF
TRBV7-8	TRBJ2-4	TRBD1	-	TGTGCCAGCAGTCCGCGGACAGGGAAAAACATTCAGTACTTC	CASSPRTGKNIQYF
TRBV11-2	TRBJ1-5	-	-	TGTGCCAGCAGCTCCCCCTTGGGCCGTGGCAATCAGCCCCAGCATTTT	CASSSPLGRGNQPQHF
TRBV13	TRBJ2-5	-	-	TGTGCCAGCAGCCAAGGCAGGGTCAGGGTAGAGACCCAGTACTTC	CASSQGRVRVETQYF
TRBV6-5	TRBJ1-2	-	few	TGTGCCAGCAGACACCCGTCCGACTTTCTGCGGGGCTACACCTTC	CASRHPSDFLRGYTF
TRBV2	TRBJ1-5	-	-	TGTGCCAGCAGACTTCGACAGGAGACCAATCAGCCCCAGCATTTT	CASRLRQETNQPQHF
TRBV5-1	TRBJ1-6	TRBD1	-	TGCGCCAGCAGCCTCCCAGACAGGGGAAATTCACCCCTCCACTTT	CASSLPDRGNSPLHF
TRBV6-5	TRBJ2-3	TRBD1	-	TGTGCCAGCAGTTATTCCAGGGACAGTAGCACAGATACGCAGTATTTT	CASSYSRDSSTDTQYF
TRBV19	TRBJ1-5	-	-	TGTGCCAGTAGAAGATTAGAACAGCCCCAGCATTTT	CASRRLEQPQHF
TRBV19	TRBJ1-3	-	-	TGTGCCAGTAGTATAGGCGGCTTTCCCTCTGGAAACACCATATATTTT	CASSIGGFPSGNTIYF
TRBV4-1	TRBJ2-1	-	-	TGCGCCAGCAGCCAAGAATTAATAGCGGACAATGAGCAGTTCTTC	CASSQELIADNEQFF
TRBV3-1/TRBV3-2	TRBJ2-7	TRBD2	-	TGTGCCAGCAGCCAAGGAGTAGCGGGGGGGAGGGAGCAGTACTTC	CASSQGVAGGREQYF
TRBV4-3	TRBJ2-1	-	-	TGCGCCAGCAGCACAATCGGGGGTCTCAACTACAATGAGCAGTTCTTC	CASSTIGGLNYNEQFF
TRBV6-4	TRBJ2-6	TRBD1	-	TGTGCCAGCAGGACCGGGACAGCTGTGGCCAACGTCCTGACTTTC	CASRTGTAVANVLTF
TRBV6-5	TRBJ1-2	TRBD1	-	TGTGCCAGCAGCCGGGGACAGTATTATGGCTACACCTTC	CASSRGQYYGYTF
TRBV7-9	TRBJ2-7	TRBD1	once	TGTGCCAGCAGCTACGGGGACAGGGGCTACGAGCAGTACTTC	CASSYGDRGYEQYF
TRBV11-3	TRBJ2-2	TRBD1	once	TGTGCCAGCAGCTCCGGACAGGGAGGCACCGGGGAGCTGTTTTTT	CASSSGQGGTGELFF
TRBV21-1	TRBJ1-2	-	-	TGTGCCAGCAGCAAAGGACGAACAGTTTATGGCTACACCTTC	CASSKGRTVYGYTF
TRBV10-2	TRBJ2-5	TRBD1	-	TGCGCCAGTTGGGACAGATCCCAAGAGACCCAGTACTTC	CASWDRSQETQYF
TRBV7-7	TRBJ2-1	TRBD1	-	TGTGCCAGCAGCCTGGGACAGGCTGTCTACAATGAGCAGTTCTTC	CASSLGQAVYNEQFF
TRBV28	TRBJ1-2	-	once	TGTGCCAGCACCTTAAGGGGGGGTGGCTACACCTTC	CASTLRGGGYTF
TRBV11-2	TRBJ1-3	TRBD1	-	TGTGCCAGCAGCCCCCGAAGGACAGGGGGGACCTCTGGAAACACCATATATTTT	CASSPRRTGGTSGNTIYF
TRBV19	TRBJ1-1	-	-	TGTGCCAGTAGTCCCAACAGGGACACTGAAGCTTTCTTT	CASSPNRDTEAFF
TRBV7-9	TRBJ2-7	TRBD2	-	TGTGCCAGCAGCGAACCTTTCTCCAGGAGCGGGACTACCCACGAGCAGTACTTC	CASSEPFSRSGTTHEQYF
TRBV5-4	TRBJ2-5	-	-	TGTGCCAGCAGCTTGGCTGACACCCAAGAGACCCAGTACTTC	CASSLADTQETQYF
TRBV7-8	TRBJ1-5	-	-	TGTGCCAGCAGCTTTTTGGGACATATCAATCAGCCCCAGCATTTT	CASSFLGHINQPQHF
TRBV24-1	TRBJ2-5	-	-	TGTGCCACCAGTGATTTGCAGACAGGCAGGGAGACCCAGTACTTC	CATSDLQTGRETQYF
TRBV6-5	TRBJ2-7	TRBD2	-	TGTGCCAGCAGGGCGACTAGCGGGAATGCCCACGAGCAGTACTTC	CASRATSGNAHEQYF
TRBV18	TRBJ2-5	-	-	TGTGCCAGCTCACCACCTGGGACAAAGCAAGAGACCCAGTACTTC	CASSPPGTKQETQYF
TRBV6-2/TRBV6-3	TRBJ1-5	TRBD1	-	TGTGCCAGCAGTTGGAACCGACAGGGAAGTCAGCCCCAGCATTTT	CASSWNRQGSQPQHF
TRBV6-5	TRBJ1-1	TRBD1	few	TGTGCCAGCATTCGGGACAGGGCCACTGAAGCTTTCTTT	CASIRDRATEAFF
TRBV6-2/TRBV6-3	TRBJ2-3	-	-	TGTGCCAGCAGTCTACTCGTCCCCGGGGATACGCAGTATTTT	CASSLLVPGDTQYF
TRBV5-6	TRBJ2-6	-	-	TGTGCCAGCAGCTTCTGGCAGGGGAGCTCTGGGGCCAACGTCCTGACTTTC	CASSFWQGSSGANVLTF